These 4 T cell receptor beta chains share one sample of origin, sequenced in a study of T cell changes during pregnancy in multiple sclerosis. The assay was immunoSEQ multiplex PCR, and TCRdb's table has in-frame clones only and misses some. The repertoire includes approximately 50,000 clones, about nine tenths of them detected once, and around 9.6% sits in the top ten. The specimen was CD8+ T cells from peripheral blood mononuclear cells, collected after pregnancy. These receptors were collected from a female donor with multiple sclerosis, enrolled in a pregnancy study.

The genes are TRBV30 and TRBJ1-1; 9 positions agree with TRBD1. Germline CDR1 and CDR2: GTSNPN and SVGIG (reference sequence). CDR3 length: 16 amino acids. V shed 6 bases and J 6 bases; nucleotides not matched to a gene: 17. CDR3 residues: CACMKDRGGSSAEAFF. The CDR3 DNA is TGTGCCTGTATGAAGGACAGGGGAGGTTCCAGCGCTGAAGCTTTCTTT.

This clone was seen a handful of times. This sequence joins TRBV20-1 and TRBJ2-2; D is uncertain. Looked up from germline, CDR1 is DFQATT and CDR2 is SNEGSKA (reference sequence). Trimming pared 7 bases from V and 7 bases from J, leaving 10 bases between. CDR3 length equals 11 residues. In DNA, the CDR3 is TGCAGTGTCGTCCTTTTCGGGGAGCTGTTTTTT. This gives the protein CSVVLFGELFF.

This chain uses TRBV27 with TRBJ1-1; TRBD1 aligns across 8 bases. Trimming cost V 5 bases and J 1 base; bases outside gene matches: 3. Germline assignment: CDR1 MNHEY and CDR2 SMNVEV (reference sequence). This CDR3 has 14 residues. The CDR3 loop is CASSRGTGNTEAFF. CDR3 DNA sequence: TGTGCCAGCAGTCGAGGGACAGGGAACACTGAAGCTTTCTTT.

For the CDR3, the DNA is TGTGCCAGCAGCTTTACCCAGGGCCTCGGCGGGGAGCTGTTTTTT. Protein sequence: CASSFTQGLGGELFF. The chain carries TRBV7-9 and TRBJ2-2; D is perhaps TRBD1 (5 bases). V lost 3 bases and J 7 bases, leaving 15 bases between the germline ends. From germline, CDR1 is SEHNR and CDR2 FQNEAQ (reference sequence). The CDR3 contains 15 residues.